The rows below give T cell receptor beta chains drawn from one sample of a study of esophageal squamous cell carcinoma under preoperative chemotherapy. TCRdb redid the calling of the PCR reads with MiXCR, one entry per CDR3 protein. The sample records approximately 11,000 distinct CDR3 sequences, roughly 65% being singletons. Specimen collection occurred from a patient given preoperative chemotherapy. The source is a human donor with esophageal squamous cell carcinoma. The donor label of this sample is uncertain. CDR3s include the opening cysteine and the closing phenylalanine or tryptophan. A D gene is named only where the DNA matches it firmly. Rows give clone size only sometimes, using once, few, many, or a class for an expanded clone.

D gene	J gene	clone size	V gene	CDR3 protein	CDR3 DNA
.	TRBJ2-3	.	TRBV10-3	CAISAQGLSTETQYF	TGTGCCATCAGCGCCCAGGGGTTGAGCACCGAGACGCAGTATTTT
.	TRBJ2-5	.	TRBV7-8	CASSLAVEQETQYF	TGTGCCAGCAGCTTAGCGGTAGAACAAGAGACCCAGTACTTC
TRBD2	TRBJ2-3	.	TRBV12-3/TRBV12-4	CASSTPGGGRLDPDTQYF	TGTGCCAGCAGTACCCCGGGCGGGGGGCGCCTGGACCCAGATACCCAGTATTTT
.	TRBJ2-4	.	TRBV6-1	CASSESGRRATNTQYF	TGTGCCAGCAGTGAATCGGGGCGAAGAGCCACAAACACTCAGTACTTC
.	TRBJ2-1	.	TRBV6-1	CASSEGTARYNEQFF	TGTGCCAGCAGTGAAGGGACAGCTAGATACAATGAGCAGTTCTTC
TRBD2	TRBJ2-1	many	TRBV6-1	CASKTSGNYNEQFF	TGTGCCAGCAAGACTAGCGGGAACTACAATGAGCAGTTCTTC
TRBD2	TRBJ2-5	.	TRBV6-1	CASRWIAGSQETQYF	TGTGCCAGCAGATGGATAGCGGGATCCCAAGAGACCCAGTACTTC
.	TRBJ2-1	few	TRBV4-1	CASSQAPSSYNEQFF	TGCGCCAGCAGCCAAGCCCCTAGCTCCTACAATGAGCAGTTCTTC
.	TRBJ2-5	.	TRBV20-1	CSATRDSSTGETQYF	TGCAGTGCTACGCGGGACAGCTCGACAGGGGAGACCCAGTACTTC
TRBD2	TRBJ2-3	medium-sized	TRBV6-4	CASSDGGSGSADTQYF	TGTGCCAGCAGTGACGGGGGTAGCGGGAGCGCAGATACGCAGTATTTT
TRBD2	TRBJ2-1	.	TRBV11-1	CASSLEGLQNEQFF	TGTGCCAGCAGCTTAGAGGGACTACAGAATGAGCAGTTCTTC
TRBD2	TRBJ2-3	.	TRBV7-2	CASSFGGFTDTQYF	TGTGCCAGCAGCTTCGGGGGGTTCACAGATACGCAGTATTTT
TRBD2	TRBJ2-3	.	TRBV6-1	CASSELGGCAKDMQYF	TGTGCCAGCAGTGAATTGGGGGGGTGCGCCAAAGATATGCAGTATTTT
TRBD2	TRBJ2-1	few	TRBV7-8	CASSPRRLADANEQFF	TGTGCCAGCAGCCCCCGGCGGCTAGCGGATGCCAATGAGCAGTTCTTC
.	TRBJ2-1	medium-sized	TRBV6-1	CASPPSRLSYNEQFF	TGTGCCAGCCCCCCGAGCAGACTCTCCTACAATGAGCAGTTCTTC
TRBD2	TRBJ2-3	.	TRBV6-1	CASRESGRFTDTQYF	TGTGCCAGCCGGGAGAGCGGGAGGTTCACAGATACGCAGTATTTT
.	TRBJ2-1	.	TRBV7-2	CASSHYRDNGQFF	TGTGCCAGCAGCCACTACAGGGACAATGGGCAGTTCTTC
.	TRBJ2-3	.	TRBV6-8	CASRGFGGSHKDTQYF	TGTGCCAGCAGGGGATTTGGGGGCAGCCACAAAGATACGCAGTATTTT
.	TRBJ2-3	.	TRBV6-1	CASSEFWGSYQDTQYF	TGTGCCAGCAGTGAATTTTGGGGAAGCTACCAAGATACCCAGTATTTT
.	TRBJ1-2	.	TRBV6-1	CASRSINYGYTF	TGTGCCAGCAGGAGTATCAACTATGGCTACACCTTC
TRBD2	TRBJ2-7	.	TRBV6-1	CASSAEGTSGIYNEQYF	TGTGCCAGCAGTGCCGAGGGGACTAGCGGGATCTACAATGAGCAGTACTTC
.	TRBJ2-5	many	TRBV7-2	CASSLSGWSETQYF	TGTGCCAGCAGCTTGTCAGGGTGGTCCGAGACCCAGTACTTC
.	TRBJ2-1	medium-sized	TRBV6-1	CASSAQGRDNEQFF	TGTGCCAGCAGTGCGCAGGGAAGAGACAATGAGCAGTTCTTC
.	TRBJ2-5	.	TRBV10-2	CASTITSWGQETQYF	TGCGCCAGCACAATAACCTCATGGGGCCAAGAGACCCAGTACTTC
.	TRBJ2-6	once	TRBV12-3/TRBV12-4	CASTPGKGGGRLDEQYF	TGTGCCAGCACTCCGGGGAAGGGGGGGGGGCGCTTAGATGAGCAGTACTTT
.	TRBJ2-4	.	TRBV7-2	CASSARGLGAKNTQYF	TGTGCCAGCAGCGCACGGGGGCTGGGAGCCAAAAACACTCAGTACTTC
.	TRBJ2-1	.	TRBV6-2/TRBV6-3	CASSSSTDEQFF	TGTGCCAGCAGTTCCTCGACCGATGAGCAGTTTTTC
TRBD1	TRBJ2-2	.	TRBV10-2	CAGCANTGELFF	TGCGCGGGCTGTGCGAACACAGGGGAGCTGTTTTTC
TRBD2	TRBJ2-1	.	TRBV6-1	CASRPGLAGVNEQFF	TGTGCCAGCCGGCCGGGACTAGCGGGCGTCAATGAGCAGTTCTTC
.	TRBJ2-1	.	TRBV12-3/TRBV12-4	CASSLGWNRETQFF	TGTGCCAGCAGTTTGGGCTGGAACCGAGAGACCCAGTTCTTC